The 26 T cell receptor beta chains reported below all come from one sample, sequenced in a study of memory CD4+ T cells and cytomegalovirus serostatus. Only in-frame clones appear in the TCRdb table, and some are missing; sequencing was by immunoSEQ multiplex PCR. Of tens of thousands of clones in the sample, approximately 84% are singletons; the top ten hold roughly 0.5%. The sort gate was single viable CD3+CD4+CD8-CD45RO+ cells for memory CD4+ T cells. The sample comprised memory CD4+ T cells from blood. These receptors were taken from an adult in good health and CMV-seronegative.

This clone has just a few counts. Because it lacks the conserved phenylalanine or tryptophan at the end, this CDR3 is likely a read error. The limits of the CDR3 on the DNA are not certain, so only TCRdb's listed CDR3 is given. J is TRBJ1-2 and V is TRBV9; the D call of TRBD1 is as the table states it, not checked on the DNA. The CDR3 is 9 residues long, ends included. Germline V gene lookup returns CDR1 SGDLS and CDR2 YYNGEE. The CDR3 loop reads CASSPRQAT.

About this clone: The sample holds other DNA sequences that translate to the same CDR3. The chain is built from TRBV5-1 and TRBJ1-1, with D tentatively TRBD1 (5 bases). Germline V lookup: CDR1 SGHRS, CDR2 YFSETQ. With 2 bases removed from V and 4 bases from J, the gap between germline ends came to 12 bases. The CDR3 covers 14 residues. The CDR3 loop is CASSFTGTGTEAFF. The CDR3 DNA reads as TGCGCCAGCAGCTTCACAGGTACCGGCACTGAAGCTTTCTTT.

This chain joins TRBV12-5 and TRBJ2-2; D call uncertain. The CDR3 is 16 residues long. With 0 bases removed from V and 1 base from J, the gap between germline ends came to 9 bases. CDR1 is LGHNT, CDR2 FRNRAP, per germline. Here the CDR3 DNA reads TGTGCTAGTGGTTTGGTACTTACGGAGAACACCGGGGAGCTGTTTTTT. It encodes CASGLVLTENTGELFF.

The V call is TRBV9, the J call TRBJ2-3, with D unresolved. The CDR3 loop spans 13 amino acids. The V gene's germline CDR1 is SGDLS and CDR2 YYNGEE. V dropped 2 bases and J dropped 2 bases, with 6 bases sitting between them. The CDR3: CASSVGFTDTQYF. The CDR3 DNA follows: TGTGCCAGCAGCGTGGGCTTCACAGATACGCAGTATTTT.

CDR3 sequence: CASSYSLTWPTYGYTF. The CDR3 DNA sequence: TGTGCCAGCAGTTACTCGTTGACGTGGCCTACCTATGGCTACACCTTC. This chain links TRBV6-5 with TRBJ1-2; no reliable D call. The germline V gene encodes CDR1 MNHEY and CDR2 SVGAGI. The CDR3 consists of 16 residues. V shed 0 bases and J shed 4 bases, with 15 bases lying between them.

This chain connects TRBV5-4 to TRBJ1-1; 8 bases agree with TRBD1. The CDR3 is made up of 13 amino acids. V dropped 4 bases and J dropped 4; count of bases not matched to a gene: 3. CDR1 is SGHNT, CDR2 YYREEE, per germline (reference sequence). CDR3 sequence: CASSGTGGTEAFF. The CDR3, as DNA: TGTGCCAGCAGCGGTACAGGGGGCACTGAAGCTTTCTTT.

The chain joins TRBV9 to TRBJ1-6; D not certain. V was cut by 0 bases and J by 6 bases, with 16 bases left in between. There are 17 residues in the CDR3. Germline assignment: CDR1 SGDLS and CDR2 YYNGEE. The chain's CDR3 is CASSVVCASGGNSPLHF. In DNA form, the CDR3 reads TGTGCCAGCAGCGTAGTATGTGCCTCCGGTGGTAATTCACCCCTCCACTTT.

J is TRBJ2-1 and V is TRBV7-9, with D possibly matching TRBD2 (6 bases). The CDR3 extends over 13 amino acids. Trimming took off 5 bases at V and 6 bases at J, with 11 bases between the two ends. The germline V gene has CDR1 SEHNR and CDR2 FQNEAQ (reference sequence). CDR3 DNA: TGTGCCAGCAGCCCCGGGGGTTCCAATGAGCAGTTCTTC. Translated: CASSPGGSNEQFF.

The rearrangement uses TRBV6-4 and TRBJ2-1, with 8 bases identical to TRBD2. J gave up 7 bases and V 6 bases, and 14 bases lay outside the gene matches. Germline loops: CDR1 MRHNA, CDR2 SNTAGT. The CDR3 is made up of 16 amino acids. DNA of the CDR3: TGTGCCAGCAGCGCTCGGGGGGGCCAAACGGGGAATGAGCAGTTCTTC. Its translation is CASSARGGQTGNEQFF.

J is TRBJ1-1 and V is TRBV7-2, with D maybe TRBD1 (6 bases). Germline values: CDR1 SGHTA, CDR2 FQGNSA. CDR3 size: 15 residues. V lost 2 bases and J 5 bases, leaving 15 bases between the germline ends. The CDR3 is CASSLNWGHGTEAFF. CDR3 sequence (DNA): TGTGCCAGCAGCTTAAATTGGGGGCACGGGACTGAAGCTTTCTTT.

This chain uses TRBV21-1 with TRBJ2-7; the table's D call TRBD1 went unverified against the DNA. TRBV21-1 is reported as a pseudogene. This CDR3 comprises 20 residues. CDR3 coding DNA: TGTGCCAGCAGCTTTCGAAAGGCCCCCCCGGGACAGGTACGGTCCTACGAGCAGTACTTC. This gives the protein CASSFRKAPPGQVRSYEQYF.

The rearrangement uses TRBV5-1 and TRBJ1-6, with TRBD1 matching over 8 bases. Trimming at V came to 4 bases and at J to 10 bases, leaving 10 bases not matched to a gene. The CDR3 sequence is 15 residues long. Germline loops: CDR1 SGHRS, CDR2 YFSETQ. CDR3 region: CASSAGTGERSPLHF. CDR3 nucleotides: TGCGCCAGCAGCGCCGGGACAGGCGAGAGGTCACCCCTCCACTTT. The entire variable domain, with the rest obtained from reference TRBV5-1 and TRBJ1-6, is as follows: KAGVTQTPRYLIKTRGQQVTLSCSPISGHRSVSWYQQTPGQGLQFLFEYFSETQRNKGNFPGRFSGRQFSNSRSEMNVSTLELGDSALYLCASSAGTGERSPLHFGNGTRLTVT.

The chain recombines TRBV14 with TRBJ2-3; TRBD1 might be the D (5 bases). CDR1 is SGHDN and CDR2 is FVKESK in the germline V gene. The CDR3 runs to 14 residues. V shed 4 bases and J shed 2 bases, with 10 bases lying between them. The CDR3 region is CASSLGAHTDTQYF. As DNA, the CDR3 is TGTGCCAGCAGCCTTGGGGCGCACACAGATACGCAGTATTTT.

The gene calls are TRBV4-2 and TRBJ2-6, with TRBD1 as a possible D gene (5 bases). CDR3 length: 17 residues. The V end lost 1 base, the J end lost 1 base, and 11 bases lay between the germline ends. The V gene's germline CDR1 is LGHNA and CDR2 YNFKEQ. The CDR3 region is CASSQGQRASGANVLTF. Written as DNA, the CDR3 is TGTGCCAGCAGCCAAGGACAGAGAGCATCTGGGGCCAACGTCCTGACTTTC.

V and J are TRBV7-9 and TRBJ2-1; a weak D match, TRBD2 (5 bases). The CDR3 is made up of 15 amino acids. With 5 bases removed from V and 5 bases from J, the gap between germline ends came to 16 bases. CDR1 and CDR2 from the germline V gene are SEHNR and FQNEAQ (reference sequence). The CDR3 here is CASSPEGSVNNEQFF. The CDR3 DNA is TGTGCCAGCAGCCCCGAGGGATCCGTAAACAATGAGCAGTTCTTC.

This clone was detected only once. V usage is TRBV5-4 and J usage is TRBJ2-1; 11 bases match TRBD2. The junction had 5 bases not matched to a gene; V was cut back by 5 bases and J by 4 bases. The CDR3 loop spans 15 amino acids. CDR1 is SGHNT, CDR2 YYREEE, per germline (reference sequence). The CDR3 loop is CASSRSGGAYNEQFF. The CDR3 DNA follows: TGTGCCAGCAGTCGTAGCGGGGGGGCTTACAATGAGCAGTTCTTC.

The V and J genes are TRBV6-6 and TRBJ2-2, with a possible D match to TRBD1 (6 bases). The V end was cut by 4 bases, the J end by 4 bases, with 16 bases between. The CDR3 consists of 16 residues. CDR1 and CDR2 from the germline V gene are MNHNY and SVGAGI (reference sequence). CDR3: CASSLGAGVRTGELFF. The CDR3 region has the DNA TGTGCCAGCAGTTTAGGGGCAGGGGTCCGCACCGGGGAGCTGTTTTTT.

The CDR3 DNA sequence: TGTGCCAGCAGTGGGGACGGGACACCGTATGGCTACACCTTC. Protein sequence: CASSGDGTPYGYTF. V usage is TRBV28 and J usage is TRBJ1-2; D may be TRBD1 (6 bases). CDR1 MDHEN and CDR2 SYDVKM come from the germline V gene. Trimming stripped 5 bases from V and 5 bases from J, with 15 bases between. This CDR3 has 14 residues.

CDR3 loop: CASSLGFSRNEKLFF. CDR3 bases: TGTGCCAGCAGCTTGGGGTTCTCACGAAATGAAAAACTGTTTTTT. The chain combines TRBV5-4 with TRBJ1-4; D call uncertain. The CDR3 contains 15 residues. In germline, CDR1 is SGHNT, CDR2 YYREEE (reference sequence). V shed 0 bases and J shed 5 bases, with 11 bases lying between them.

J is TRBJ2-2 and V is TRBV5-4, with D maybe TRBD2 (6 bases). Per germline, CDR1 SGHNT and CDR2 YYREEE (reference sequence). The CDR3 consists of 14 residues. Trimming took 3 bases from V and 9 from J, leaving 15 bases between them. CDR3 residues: CASSSRLEGRELFF. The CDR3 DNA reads TGTGCCAGCAGCTCACGCTTGGAGGGTAGGGAGCTGTTTTTT.

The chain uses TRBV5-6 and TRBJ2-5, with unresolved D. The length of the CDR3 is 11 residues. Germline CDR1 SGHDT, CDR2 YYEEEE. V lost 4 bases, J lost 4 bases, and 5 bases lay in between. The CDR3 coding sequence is TGTGCCAGCAGCGCCCGAGAGACCCAGTACTTC. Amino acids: CASSARETQYF.

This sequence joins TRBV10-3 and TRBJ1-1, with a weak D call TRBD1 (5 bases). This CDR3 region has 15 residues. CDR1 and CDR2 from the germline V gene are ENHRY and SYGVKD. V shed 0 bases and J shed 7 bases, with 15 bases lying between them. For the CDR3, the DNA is TGTGCCATCAGTGAGTCGACCCTACGGGGGAGTGAAGCTTTCTTT. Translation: CAISESTLRGSEAFF.

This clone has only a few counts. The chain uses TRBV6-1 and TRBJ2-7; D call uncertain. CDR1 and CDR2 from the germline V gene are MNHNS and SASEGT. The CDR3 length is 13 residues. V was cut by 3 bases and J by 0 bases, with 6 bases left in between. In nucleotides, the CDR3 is TGTGCCAGCAGTGACGGTAGCTCCTACGAGCAGTACTTC. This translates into CASSDGSSYEQYF.

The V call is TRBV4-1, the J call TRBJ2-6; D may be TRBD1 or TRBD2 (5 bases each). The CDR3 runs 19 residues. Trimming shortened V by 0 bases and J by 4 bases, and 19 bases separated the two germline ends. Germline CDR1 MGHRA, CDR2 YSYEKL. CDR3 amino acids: CASSQDVAGTGVGANVLTF. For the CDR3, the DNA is TGCGCCAGCAGCCAAGATGTGGCAGGGACCGGGGTGGGGGCCAACGTCCTGACTTTC.

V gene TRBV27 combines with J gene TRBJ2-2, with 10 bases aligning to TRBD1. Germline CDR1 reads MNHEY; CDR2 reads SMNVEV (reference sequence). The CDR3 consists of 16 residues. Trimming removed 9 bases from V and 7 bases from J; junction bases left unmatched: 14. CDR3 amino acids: CASRPHRDRGGGELFF. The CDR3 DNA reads TGTGCCAGTCGCCCCCACCGGGACAGGGGTGGCGGGGAGCTGTTTTTT.

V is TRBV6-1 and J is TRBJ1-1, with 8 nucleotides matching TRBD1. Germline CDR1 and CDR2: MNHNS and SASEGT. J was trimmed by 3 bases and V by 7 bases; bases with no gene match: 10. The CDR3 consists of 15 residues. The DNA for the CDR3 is TGTGCCAGCACTGGGGGTTCGACAGGGGACACTGAAGCTTTCTTT. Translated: CASTGGSTGDTEAFF.